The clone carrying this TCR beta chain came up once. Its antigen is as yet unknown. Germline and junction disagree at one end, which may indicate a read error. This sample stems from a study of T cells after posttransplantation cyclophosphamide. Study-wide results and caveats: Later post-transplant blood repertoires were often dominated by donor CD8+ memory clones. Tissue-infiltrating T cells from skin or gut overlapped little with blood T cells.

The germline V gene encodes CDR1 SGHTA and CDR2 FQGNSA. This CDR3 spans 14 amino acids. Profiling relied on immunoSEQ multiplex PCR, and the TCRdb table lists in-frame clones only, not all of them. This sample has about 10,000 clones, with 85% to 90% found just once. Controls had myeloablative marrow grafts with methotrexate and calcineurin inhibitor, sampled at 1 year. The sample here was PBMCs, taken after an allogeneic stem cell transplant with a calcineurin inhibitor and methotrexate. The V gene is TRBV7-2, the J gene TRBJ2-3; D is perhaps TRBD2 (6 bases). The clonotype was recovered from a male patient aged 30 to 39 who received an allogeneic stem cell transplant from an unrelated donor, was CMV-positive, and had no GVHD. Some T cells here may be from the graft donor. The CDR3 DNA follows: TGTGCCAGCAGCTTAGTCACTAGCATAGATACGCAGTATTTT. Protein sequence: CASSLVTSIDTQYF.